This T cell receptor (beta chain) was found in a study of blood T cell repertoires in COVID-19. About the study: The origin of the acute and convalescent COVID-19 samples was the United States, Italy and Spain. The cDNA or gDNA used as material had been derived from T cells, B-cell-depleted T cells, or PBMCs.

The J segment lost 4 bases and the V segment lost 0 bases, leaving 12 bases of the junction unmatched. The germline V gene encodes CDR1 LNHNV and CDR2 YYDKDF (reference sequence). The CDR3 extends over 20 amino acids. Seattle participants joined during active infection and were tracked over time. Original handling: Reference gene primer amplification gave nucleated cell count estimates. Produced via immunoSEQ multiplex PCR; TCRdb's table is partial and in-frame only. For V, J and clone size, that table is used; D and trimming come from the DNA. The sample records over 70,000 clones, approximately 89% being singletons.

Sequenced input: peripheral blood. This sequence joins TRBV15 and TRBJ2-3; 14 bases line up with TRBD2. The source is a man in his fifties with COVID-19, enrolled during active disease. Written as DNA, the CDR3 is TGTGCCACCAGCAGAGATCCCGGCGGACTAGCGGGAGGCGAGTCAGATACGCAGTATTTT. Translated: CATSRDPGGLAGGESDTQYF.